The 13 T cell receptor beta chains given below trace back to one sample, sequenced in a study of blood T cell repertoires in COVID-19. Produced via immunoSEQ multiplex PCR; TCRdb's table is partial and in-frame only. The sample includes roughly 180,000 clones, approximately 82% of them seen just once. Source material: peripheral blood. These receptors were taken from a woman of 80 years or more with active or convalescent COVID-19.

V is TRBV27 and J is TRBJ2-1, with 10 bases aligning to TRBD2. In germline, CDR1 is MNHEY, CDR2 SMNVEV (reference sequence). After removal of 6 bases from V and 7 bases from J, the junction contained 6 bases not matched to a gene. The CDR3 has 14 amino acids. As DNA, the CDR3 is TGTGCCAGCAGGCTAGCGGGAGCTGGAAATGAGCAGTTCTTC. Translated: CASRLAGAGNEQFF.

This CDR3 is CATQMTGGNTIYF. In DNA, the CDR3 is TGTGCCACCCAAATGACAGGGGGAAACACCATATATTTT. This chain links TRBV11-2 with TRBJ1-3, with 7 bases aligning to TRBD1. The CDR3 is 13 amino acids. CDR1 is SGHAT, CDR2 FQNNGV, per germline. The V and J ends lost 10 bases and 4 bases, in that order; junction bases with no gene match: 7.

The chain joins TRBV9 to TRBJ2-1; 7 bases are a match to TRBD2. With V trimmed by 0 bases and J by 5 bases, 8 bases remained unmatched. Germline V gives CDR1 SGDLS, CDR2 YYNGEE. The CDR3 sequence is 16 residues long. CDR3 sequence (DNA): TGTGCCAGCAGCGTAGATGGGGGGGACTACGACAATGAGCAGTTCTTC. Amino acids: CASSVDGGDYDNEQFF.

The chain combines TRBV5-1 with TRBJ2-6; the D is unclear. The germline V and J ends were trimmed by 2 bases and 4 bases, with 10 bases remaining between them. The CDR3 has 15 amino acids. Germline CDR1 and CDR2: SGHRS and YFSETQ. CDR3 sequence reads: CASSFRPSGANVLTF. Here the CDR3 DNA reads TGCGCCAGCAGCTTCAGGCCTTCGGGGGCCAACGTCCTGACTTTC.

The chain uses TRBV28 and TRBJ2-7; 7 bases fit TRBD2. This CDR3 region has 13 residues. Germline CDR1 is MDHEN and CDR2 is SYDVKM. V shed 5 bases, J shed 3 bases, and the junction held 4 bases outside the gene matches. CDR3 coding DNA: TGTGCCAGCAGTCCCCCGGGGGGCTACGAGCAGTACTTC. It is translated as CASSPPGGYEQYF.

The V call is TRBV28, the J call TRBJ1-4; D possibly corresponds to TRBD1 (5 bases). The V end lost 2 bases, the J end lost 7 bases, and 14 bases lay between the germline ends. The CDR3 has 15 amino acids. Germline V gene data show CDR1 as MDHEN and CDR2 as SYDVKM. DNA for the CDR3: TGTGCCAGCAGTTTACCCTCTGTGGGGGGTGAAAAACTGTTTTTT. Translating gives CASSLPSVGGEKLFF. Combining the CDR3 with reference TRBV28 and TRBJ1-4 gives the whole variable domain DVKVTQSSRYLVKRTGEKVFLECVQDMDHENMFWYRQDPGLGLRLIYFSYDVKMKEKGDIPEGYSVSREKKERFSLILESASTNQTSMYLCASSLPSVGGEKLFFGSGTQLSVL.

V and J are TRBV2 and TRBJ1-5; 9 bases line up with TRBD1. From germline, CDR1 is SNHLY and CDR2 FYNNEI. CDR3 length: 13 amino acids. V lost 6 bases and J lost 4; bases outside the gene matches: 1. The CDR3 DNA follows: TGTGCCAGCAGGACAGGGGGAAATCAGCCCCAGCATTTT. The encoded protein is CASRTGGNQPQHF.

The chain is built from TRBV29-1 and TRBJ2-1; 7 bases agree with TRBD2. The CDR3 spans 14 residues. The V gene end was trimmed by 2 bases and the J gene end by 10 bases; junction bases not matched to a gene: 11. The V gene's germline CDR1 is SQVTM and CDR2 ANQGSEA. The CDR3 sequence: CSVEKGGSSGEQFF. In DNA, the CDR3 is TGCAGCGTTGAAAAAGGCGGGAGTTCAGGGGAGCAGTTCTTC.

This clone occurred a few times. The chain recombines TRBV4-1 with TRBJ2-1; D may be TRBD1 (5 bases). The CDR3 is 13 amino acids. Germline CDR1 is MGHRA and CDR2 is YSYEKL. V lost 1 base, J lost 7 bases, and 8 bases lay in between. The CDR3 region is CASSQAPGNEQFF. CDR3 nucleotide sequence: TGCGCCAGCAGCCAAGCCCCAGGGAATGAGCAGTTCTTC.

The chain joins TRBV2 to TRBJ1-6; the D is unclear. Trimming cost V 4 bases and J 7 bases, with 5 bases left between them. CDR3 length: 12 residues. The germline gives CDR1 SNHLY, CDR2 FYNNEI. The CDR3: CASSVSNSPLHF. As DNA, the CDR3 is TGTGCCAGCAGTGTTTCGAATTCACCCCTCCACTTT. The whole variable domain, remainder taken from reference TRBV2 and TRBJ1-6, is EPEVTQTPSHQVTQMGQEVILRCVPISNHLYFYWYRQILGQKVEFLVSFYNNEISEKSEIFDDQFSVERPDGSNFTLKIRSTKLEDSAMYFCASSVSNSPLHFGNGTRLTVT.

This clone appeared once. The V call is TRBV11-2, the J call TRBJ2-3; TRBD2 agrees at 9 bases. The J segment lost 0 bases and the V segment lost 5 bases, leaving 3 bases of the junction unmatched. This CDR3 is built from 15 residues. Germline assignment: CDR1 SGHAT and CDR2 FQNNGV. The CDR3 bases are TGTGCCAGCAGCCCCGGACTAGCGAGCACAGATACGCAGTATTTT. Its protein product is CASSPGLASTDTQYF.

The gene calls are TRBV5-4 and TRBJ1-5; D is possibly TRBD1 (6 bases). The length of the CDR3 is 14 residues. The germline V and J ends were trimmed by 3 bases and 1 base, with 8 bases remaining between them. In germline, CDR1 is SGHNT, CDR2 YYREEE (reference sequence). The CDR3 coding sequence is TGTGCCAGCAGCTGGCAGGGGAGCAATCAGCCCCAGCATTTT. Translated: CASSWQGSNQPQHF.

J is TRBJ1-5 and V is TRBV19; no clear D. The CDR3 runs 11 residues. V gave up 5 bases and J gave up 5 bases, with 4 bases separating them. Germline CDR1 reads LNHDA; CDR2 reads SQIVND (reference sequence). The CDR3 sequence: CASSADQPQHF. The CDR3 bases are TGTGCCAGTAGTGCGGATCAGCCCCAGCATTTT.